Following are 21 T cell receptor beta chains from one sample sequenced in a study of CD8 T cells in Susac syndrome. An input of about 0.5 to 1 ug of RNA was subjected to reverse transcription using random hexamers. TCRdb redid the calling of the immunoSEQ multiplex PCR reads with MiXCR, one entry per CDR3 protein. Counted here are fewer than 350,000 distinct CDR3 sequences, roughly 94% occurring once; the ten biggest clones make up about 0.07%. The source material was CD4+ T cells from PBMCs. The receptors stem from a human donor with multiple sclerosis.

The chain uses TRBV19 and TRBJ1-1; TRBD1 matches at 7 bases. This CDR3 is 15 amino acids long. Germline values: CDR1 LNHDA, CDR2 SQIVND (reference sequence). The V segment lost 5 bases and the J segment 0 bases; nucleotides outside the gene matches: 6. The CDR3 nucleotides read TGTGCCAGTAGTCTACAGGGGACCATGAACACTGAAGCTTTCTTT. It codes for CASSLQGTMNTEAFF.

Written as DNA, the CDR3 is TGTGCCAGCAGGGCGCGTTTTGGACAGGGGGCCTTGAACACTGAAGCTTTCTTT. This translates into CASRARFGQGALNTEAFF. The chain recombines TRBV6-1 with TRBJ1-1, with 11 bases identical to TRBD1. CDR3 length equals 18 residues. J gave up 0 bases and V 6 bases, and 12 bases lay outside the gene matches. Germline lookup yields CDR1 MNHNS and CDR2 SASEGT.

This clonotype was found once. The rearrangement joins TRBV4-1 to TRBJ1-5; unclear D gene. The germline V and J ends were trimmed by 4 bases and 0 bases, with 13 bases remaining between them. This CDR3 comprises 16 residues. Germline CDR1 MGHRA, CDR2 YSYEKL. The CDR3 reads CASSPRRQGSNQPQHF. In DNA, the CDR3 is TGCGCCAGCAGCCCCCGGAGACAAGGTAGCAATCAGCCCCAGCATTTT.

The gene calls are TRBV2 and TRBJ2-2; TRBD1 matches at 7 bases. Germline V gene lookup returns CDR1 SNHLY and CDR2 FYNNEI. V lost 9 bases and J lost 5; bases outside the gene matches: 9. The CDR3 consists of 14 residues. CDR3 amino acids: CARNRQGRTGELFF. In DNA, the CDR3 is TGTGCCAGAAACAGACAGGGCAGGACCGGGGAGCTGTTTTTT.

This chain uses TRBV20-1 with TRBJ2-4; tentative D call: TRBD1 (5 bases). The germline V gene encodes CDR1 DFQATT and CDR2 SNEGSKA (reference sequence). The V and J ends lost 0 bases and 1 base respectively, with 19 bases between them. This CDR3 spans 18 amino acids. The CDR3 bases are TGCAGTGCTAGAGAATTGCTAGTCAGGGCCGGGGCCAAAAACATTCAGTACTTC. It codes for CSARELLVRAGAKNIQYF.

The chain couples TRBV27 to TRBJ1-5; 8 positions agree with TRBD1. Trimming removed 6 bases from V and 5 bases from J; junction bases left unmatched: 6. The CDR3 contains 14 residues. Germline-derived CDR1 and CDR2 are MNHEY and SMNVEV (reference sequence). CDR3 amino acids: CASRGGTGDQPQHF. CDR3 nucleotide sequence: TGTGCCAGCAGGGGCGGGACAGGCGATCAGCCCCAGCATTTT.

The rearrangement joins TRBV6-2 or TRBV6-3 to TRBJ2-7; D call uncertain. V was shortened by 8 bases and J by 6 bases, with 11 bases between the two germline ends. The CDR3 contains 11 residues. Germline V CDR1 and CDR2: MNHEY, SVGEGT. The chain's CDR3 is CASGDSGEQYF. For the CDR3, the DNA is TGTGCCAGCGGGGATTCGGGCGAGCAGTACTTC.

The chain links TRBV2 to TRBJ1-5; D gene unclear. This CDR3 region has 15 residues. Germline values: CDR1 SNHLY, CDR2 FYNNEI. The germline V and J ends were trimmed by 3 bases and 6 bases, with 15 bases remaining between them. The CDR3, as DNA: TGTGCCAGCAGTGAGAGGTTGCTCCGGGCTCAGCCCCAGCATTTT. Translated: CASSERLLRAQPQHF.

The genes are TRBV20-1 and TRBJ1-1, with a possible D match to TRBD1 (6 bases). The CDR3 covers 17 residues. Germline loops: CDR1 DFQATT, CDR2 SNEGSKA (reference sequence). The V and J ends lost 3 bases and 0 bases respectively, with 20 bases between them. The CDR3 DNA reads TGCAGTGCTAGGTTGTCGGGGGCGGAGTTTCTGAACACTGAAGCTTTCTTT. Amino acids: CSARLSGAEFLNTEAFF.

The chain has TRBV3-1 and TRBJ1-1, with 8 bases matching TRBD1. The CDR3 consists of 17 residues. The V segment lost 1 base and the J segment 1 base; nucleotides outside the gene matches: 8. Germline loops: CDR1 LGHDT, CDR2 YNNKEL (reference sequence). The chain's CDR3 is CASSQVSRGRKNTEAFF. The CDR3 DNA reads TGTGCCAGCAGCCAAGTTTCCAGGGGGCGGAAGAACACTGAAGCTTTCTTT.

The rearrangement uses TRBV18 and TRBJ1-1; 8 bases fit TRBD1. CDR3 length: 15 residues. The V and J ends lost 1 base and 2 bases, in that order; junction bases with no gene match: 3. Germline V lookup: CDR1 KGHSH, CDR2 LQKENI. This CDR3 reads CASSPRQGTNTEAFF. CDR3 in DNA: TGTGCCAGCTCACCACGACAGGGGACTAACACTGAAGCTTTCTTT.

The rearrangement joins TRBV7-8 to TRBJ1-3, with TRBD1 identical over 10 bases. The CDR3 length is 14 residues. V lost 6 bases to trimming and J lost 6 bases; unmatched junction nucleotides: 5. From germline, CDR1 is SGHVS and CDR2 FQNEAQ. The CDR3 coding sequence is TGTGCCAGCAGGTCGGGGACAGGGGAAAACACCATATATTTT. It is translated as CASRSGTGENTIYF.

Remarks on this clonotype: Germline is not matched at one junction end, which may reflect a read error. This chain connects TRBV7-7 to TRBJ2-4, with D unresolved. The CDR3 is 15 residues long. Germline CDR1 is SSHAT and CDR2 is FNYEAQ (reference sequence). The CDR3 sequence: CASSLVPLEKNIQYF. CDR3 DNA: TGTGCTAGCAGCTTAGTGCCCCTTGAAAAAAACATTCAGTACTTC.

The CDR3 loop reads CASSLSLRLAGVGGIGEQYF. CDR3 DNA: TGTGCCAGCAGCTTATCCCTGAGACTAGCGGGGGTGGGGGGGATTGGCGAGCAGTACTTC. This chain uses TRBV7-8 with TRBJ2-7; 12 bases line up with TRBD2. The CDR3 sequence is 20 residues long. Germline loops: CDR1 SGHVS, CDR2 FQNEAQ. J lost 6 bases, V lost 2 bases, and 20 bases had no gene match.

The gene calls are TRBV29-1 and TRBJ1-1; TRBD1 might be the D (5 bases). Trimming left V 6 bases short and J 3 bases short, with 14 bases between. CDR1 and CDR2 (germline): SQVTM, ANQGSEA. The CDR3 covers 13 residues. CDR3 protein: CSVGGRGDTEAFF. The DNA for the CDR3 is TGCAGCGTCGGGGGACGCGGGGACACTGAAGCTTTCTTT.

V and J are TRBV5-1 and TRBJ1-5; TRBD1 aligns across 8 bases. J lost 7 bases, V lost 4 bases, and 10 bases had no gene match. The CDR3 runs 15 residues. Per germline, CDR1 SGHRS and CDR2 YFSETQ. For the CDR3, the DNA is TGCGCCAGCAGCCCGACAGGGGAGCGGGGCCAGCCCCAGCATTTT. Translation gives CASSPTGERGQPQHF.

The rearrangement links TRBV5-1 to TRBJ1-1; D is unresolved. This CDR3 region has 13 residues. The V gene lost 0 bases and the J gene lost 5 bases, with 8 bases spanning the gap. The V gene's germline CDR1 is SGHRS and CDR2 YFSETQ. CDR3 nucleotide sequence: TGCGCCAGCAGCTTGGCTGGGGAGACTGAAGCTTTCTTT. The encoded protein is CASSLAGETEAFF.

This chain joins TRBV18 and TRBJ1-3; TRBD1 matches at 7 bases. The CDR3 totals 15 residues. In germline, CDR1 is KGHSH, CDR2 LQKENI. The ends lost 6 bases at V and 3 bases at J; junction bases unmatched: 8. In DNA, the CDR3 is TGTGCCAGCTCCCCGAAGGGGGCTGATGGAAACACCATATATTTT. It is translated as CASSPKGADGNTIYF.

J is TRBJ2-5 and V is TRBV10-3; tentatively, D is TRBD2 (5 bases). The germline V gene encodes CDR1 ENHRY and CDR2 SYGVKD. CDR3 length: 14 residues. Deletions cut 4 bases from V and 1 base from J, with 10 bases between. The CDR3 region has the DNA TGTGCCATCAGTGCAGGAGGAGTCCAAGAGACCCAGTACTTC. Amino acid sequence: CAISAGGVQETQYF.

The V call is TRBV7-2, the J call TRBJ1-2; D uncertain. The CDR3 spans 13 residues. V dropped 8 bases and J dropped 5 bases, with 15 bases sitting between them. Germline CDR1 SGHTA, CDR2 FQGNSA. The DNA of the CDR3 is TGTGCCAGCTCCATGTACCAGGATTATGGCTACACCTTC. Protein product: CASSMYQDYGYTF.

The rearrangement links TRBV2 to TRBJ1-2; D is ambiguous. CDR3 length: 12 residues. Germline-derived CDR1 and CDR2 are SNHLY and FYNNEI. Trimming cost V 11 bases and J 8 bases, with 18 bases left between them. In DNA form, the CDR3 reads TGTGCCTGTTCAGACGGAACTTTGGGCTACACCTTC. Its protein is CACSDGTLGYTF.